A single sample is the source of the 29 T cell receptor beta chains below, sequenced in a study of response to subunit inactivated influenza vaccine. TCRdb re-called the RT-PCR reads through MiXCR, storing one row per CDR3 protein. Of 200,000 to 250,000 distinct CDR3 sequences listed, more than 9% were seen once; the top ten hold more than 7%. The sequenced sample was non-naive T cells sorted from PBMCs, obtained around 15 days before vaccination. The receptors stem from a man in his fifties who received an inactivated influenza vaccine.

The V call is TRBV7-8, the J call TRBJ2-1, with TRBD2 as a possible D gene (6 bases). Per germline, CDR1 SGHVS and CDR2 FQNEAQ. V lost 1 base, J lost 3 bases, and 10 bases lay in between. This CDR3 is 15 amino acids long. The CDR3 bases are TGTGCCAGCAGCTTAGGGGGGGTAGGCTACAATGAGCAGTTCTTC. It encodes CASSLGGVGYNEQFF.

The V and J genes are TRBV11-2 and TRBJ2-5, with D hard to call. Germline V gene data show CDR1 as SGHAT and CDR2 as FQNNGV. This CDR3 has 15 amino acids. The V end was cut by 1 base, the J end by 2 bases, with 11 bases between. CDR3 protein: CASSLVDMTQETQYF. The CDR3 DNA sequence: TGTGCCAGCAGCTTAGTCGACATGACGCAAGAGACCCAGTACTTC.

The chain uses TRBV7-9 and TRBJ1-2, with D maybe TRBD1 (5 bases). Germline V gene data show CDR1 as SEHNR and CDR2 as FQNEAQ (reference sequence). Trimming pared 0 bases from V and 4 bases from J, leaving 9 bases between. CDR3 length: 14 residues. The CDR3 region has the DNA TGTGCCAGCAGCTTAGCGGGGGGAACCTATGGCTACACCTTC. This sequence encodes CASSLAGGTYGYTF.

J is TRBJ1-1 and V is TRBV6-4, with 9 nucleotides matching TRBD1. V lost 6 bases to trimming and J lost 6 bases; unmatched junction nucleotides: 8. This CDR3 has 14 residues. Germline V gene lookup returns CDR1 MRHNA and CDR2 SNTAGT. The CDR3 sequence is CASRTGGQGAEAFF. The CDR3, as DNA: TGTGCCAGCAGGACAGGGGGGCAAGGCGCTGAAGCTTTCTTT.

This clonotype was observed a few times. The CDR3, as DNA: TGTGCCAGCAGCTATGTCCTGTCTGGGGCCAACGTCCTGACTTTC. This sequence encodes CASSYVLSGANVLTF. J is TRBJ2-6 and V is TRBV12-3 or TRBV12-4; D remains ambiguous. V lost 6 bases, J lost 1 base, and 10 bases lay in between. This CDR3 region has 15 residues.

This rearrangement joins TRBV7-9 to TRBJ1-4; 10 bases are a match to TRBD1. The V gene end was trimmed by 5 bases and the J gene end by 8 bases; junction bases not matched to a gene: 8. Germline V gene sequence: CDR1 SEHNR, CDR2 FQNEAQ (reference sequence). The CDR3 consists of 15 residues. The CDR3 region has the DNA TGTGCCAGCAGCCAATGGACAGGGGGAGAGGAAAAACTGTTTTTT. Protein: CASSQWTGGEEKLFF.

There are a few counts of this clonotype. This chain links TRBV20-1 with TRBJ1-3; a possible D gene is TRBD1 (5 bases). V gave up 6 bases and J gave up 1 base, with 10 bases separating them. The CDR3 length is 13 residues. CDR1 is DFQATT, CDR2 SNEGSKA, per germline (reference sequence). For the CDR3, the DNA is TGCAGTGCCCCAGGGTTGTCTGGAAACACCATATATTTT. It codes for CSAPGLSGNTIYF.

This chain uses TRBV7-2 with TRBJ2-5; no reliable D call. CDR1 and CDR2 from the germline V gene are SGHTA and FQGNSA. This CDR3 spans 14 amino acids. V lost 4 bases and J lost 1, with 10 bases in between. The CDR3 nucleotides read TGTGCCAGCAGCTGGAAGGCCAGCCAAGAGACCCAGTACTTC. Translating gives CASSWKASQETQYF.

This clonotype was seen a few times. The chain joins TRBV20-1 to TRBJ1-5, with TRBD1 matching 8 bases. J gave up 3 bases and V 3 bases, and 10 bases lay outside the gene matches. CDR3 length: 16 amino acids. Germline CDR1 DFQATT, CDR2 SNEGSKA (reference sequence). The CDR3 bases are TGCAGTGCTAGGGATAGGAACAGGGGGGACAATCAGCCCCAGCATTTT. Residues: CSARDRNRGDNQPQHF.

This clonotype was counted between two and nine times. The chain couples TRBV11-2 to TRBJ2-3; D might be TRBD1 or TRBD2, each matching 5 bases. The CDR3 length is 17 residues. Germline V CDR1 and CDR2: SGHAT, FQNNGV. The V gene lost 0 bases and the J gene lost 1 base, with 14 bases spanning the gap. The DNA of the CDR3 is TGTGCCAGCAGCTTAGATACGGGGCAGAAACGCACAGATACGCAGTATTTT. The encoded protein is CASSLDTGQKRTDTQYF.

This rearrangement joins TRBV6-2 or TRBV6-3 to TRBJ1-6, with D uncertain. V was clipped by 2 bases and J by 7 bases, with 12 bases between them. Germline V gene lookup returns CDR1 MNHEY and CDR2 SVGEGT. CDR3 length: 15 amino acids. The CDR3 bases are TGTGCCAGCAGTTACAGGCCAGATGCCAATTCACCCCTCCACTTT. Amino acids: CASSYRPDANSPLHF.

This clonotype was recorded a few times. The chain joins TRBV5-1 to TRBJ2-2; the match to TRBD1 covers 7 bases. This CDR3 region has 16 residues. Per the germline V gene, CDR1 is SGHRS and CDR2 is YFSETQ. V gave up 4 bases and J gave up 0 bases; unmatched junction bases: 6. CDR3 bases: TGCGCCAGCAGCCTCGGACAGGCGACGAACACCGGGGAGCTGTTTTTT. Its translation: CASSLGQATNTGELFF.

The chain links TRBV15 to TRBJ1-5; 10 bases are a match to TRBD1. The CDR3 runs to 16 residues. The V gene's germline CDR1 is LNHNV and CDR2 YYDKDF (reference sequence). Unmatched junction bases numbered 6, after V lost 3 bases and J lost 4 bases. CDR3 amino acids: CATSRRDRGPNQPQHF. The CDR3 region has the DNA TGTGCCACCAGCAGGCGGGACAGGGGCCCTAATCAGCCCCAGCATTTT.

The chain joins TRBV29-1 to TRBJ2-3; 12 bases are a match to TRBD2. This CDR3 has 14 residues. Germline V gives CDR1 SQVTM, CDR2 ANQGSEA. J lost 3 bases, V lost 5 bases, and 3 bases had no gene match. The CDR3 loop is CSVSLAGGTDTQYF. DNA of the CDR3: TGCAGCGTTTCCCTAGCGGGAGGGACAGATACGCAGTATTTT.

The chain is built from TRBV9 and TRBJ2-3, with D tentatively TRBD1 (6 bases). The ends were cut back, 2 bases at V and 5 bases at J, with 9 bases in the middle. Germline V CDR1 and CDR2: SGDLS, YYNGEE. The CDR3 totals 13 residues. CDR3 residues: CASSVWGLDTQYF. The CDR3 DNA is TGTGCCAGCAGCGTTTGGGGGCTAGATACGCAGTATTTT.

The V and J genes are TRBV7-2 and TRBJ2-7, with TRBD1 matching 8 bases. Germline V gene lookup returns CDR1 SGHTA and CDR2 FQGNSA. This CDR3 spans 14 amino acids. The junction had 5 bases not matched to a gene; V was cut back by 3 bases and J by 4 bases. CDR3 loop: CASSFDRGGYEQYF. The CDR3 DNA reads as TGTGCCAGCAGCTTTGACAGGGGAGGATACGAGCAGTACTTC. The full variable domain, its missing parts supplied by reference TRBV7-2 and TRBJ2-7, is GAGVSQSPSNKVTEKGKDVELRCDPISGHTALYWYRQSLGQGLEFLIYFQGNSAPDKSGLPSDRFSAERTGGSVSTLTIQRTQQEDSAVYLCASSFDRGGYEQYFGPGTRLTVT.

Only one count was recorded for this clonotype. The chain carries TRBV5-1 and TRBJ2-3; a weak D match, TRBD2 (6 bases). This CDR3 comprises 15 residues. Germline V gene lookup returns CDR1 SGHRS and CDR2 YFSETQ. With 5 bases removed from V and 0 bases from J, the gap between germline ends came to 13 bases. The DNA of the CDR3 is TGCGCCAGCAGAATGAGCGGGTCGAGCACAGATACGCAGTATTTT. It specifies CASRMSGSSTDTQYF.

This clonotype was detected a few times. A much more abundant neighbour one base away suggests this may be a read error. The V and J genes are TRBV3-1 and TRBJ1-5, with 10 bases matching TRBD1. The CDR3 totals 13 residues. The ends lost 5 bases at V and 6 bases at J; junction bases unmatched: 1. The V gene's germline CDR1 is LGHDT and CDR2 YNNKEL (reference sequence). Written as DNA, the CDR3 is TGTGCCAGCAGCGGGACAGGGGCTCAGCCCCAGCATTTT. Protein sequence: CASSGTGAQPQHF.

The rearrangement links TRBV27 to TRBJ2-3; D may correspond to TRBD1 or TRBD2 (5 bases each). V shed 6 bases and J shed 0 bases, with 22 bases lying between them. The CDR3 has 18 amino acids. Germline V gives CDR1 MNHEY, CDR2 SMNVEV (reference sequence). CDR3 coding DNA: TGTGCCAGCAGGTTGAGGGGCCGACGAATACTTAGCACAGATACGCAGTATTTT. As protein: CASRLRGRRILSTDTQYF.

This rearrangement joins TRBV28 to TRBJ2-1, with 13 positions matching TRBD2. The CDR3 has 15 amino acids. Germline V lookup: CDR1 MDHEN, CDR2 SYDVKM. V lost 11 bases and J lost 7; bases outside the gene matches: 11. The CDR3 DNA follows: TGTGCCGGGGGGAGACCGGGACTAGCGGGGAATGAGCAGTTCTTC. Translating gives CAGGRPGLAGNEQFF. Full variable domain (missing parts from reference TRBV28 and TRBJ2-1): DVKVTQSSRYLVKRTGEKVFLECVQDMDHENMFWYRQDPGLGLRLIYFSYDVKMKEKGDIPEGYSVSREKKERFSLILESASTNQTSMYLCAGGRPGLAGNEQFFGPGTRLTVL.

V and J are TRBV5-1 and TRBJ2-7; D call uncertain. This CDR3 is 14 amino acids long. V lost 6 bases, J lost 2 bases, and 15 bases lay in between. Germline V gives CDR1 SGHRS, CDR2 YFSETQ. CDR3 loop: CASTIGLETYEQYF. The CDR3 nucleotides read TGCGCCAGCACCATTGGGTTAGAGACCTACGAGCAGTACTTC.

There are a few counts of this clonotype. This chain uses TRBV14 with TRBJ2-3; a weak D match, TRBD2 (6 bases). Germline lookup yields CDR1 SGHDN and CDR2 FVKESK. The CDR3 loop spans 16 amino acids. The germline V and J ends were trimmed by 1 base and 6 bases, with 17 bases remaining between them. CDR3 loop: CASSQGEALRGDTQYF. The DNA for the CDR3 is TGTGCCAGCAGCCAAGGGGAGGCCCTCCGAGGGGATACGCAGTATTTT. The variable domain in full, with the rest retrieved from reference TRBV14 and TRBJ2-3, is EAGVTQFPSHSVIEKGQTVTLRCDPISGHDNLYWYRRVMGKEIKFLLHFVKESKQDESGMPNNRFLAERTGGTYSTLKVQPAELEDSGVYFCASSQGEALRGDTQYFGPGTRLTVL.

This clonotype has ten or more counts. The V and J genes are TRBV6-5 and TRBJ1-5; unclear D gene. CDR1 is MNHEY, CDR2 SVGAGI, per germline. The CDR3 is 14 amino acids. Trimming took off 2 bases at V and 3 bases at J, with 8 bases between the two ends. Written as DNA, the CDR3 is TGTGCCAGCAGTTACGGCAGGATCAATCAGCCCCAGCATTTT. Protein product: CASSYGRINQPQHF.

This chain connects TRBV20-1 to TRBJ2-3; D uncertain. Looked up from germline, CDR1 is DFQATT and CDR2 is SNEGSKA (reference sequence). V was shortened by 6 bases and J by 1 base, with 11 bases between the two germline ends. The CDR3 has 13 residues. CDR3 region: CSAPGSGTDTQYF. The CDR3 nucleotides read TGCAGTGCCCCCGGAAGCGGCACAGATACGCAGTATTTT.

The J gene is TRBJ1-5, the V gene TRBV20-1; D not resolved. The CDR3 consists of 13 residues. Between the trimmed V and J ends, which lost 3 bases and 6 bases, there was a span of 12 bases. Germline lookup yields CDR1 DFQATT and CDR2 SNEGSKA (reference sequence). The CDR3 DNA sequence: TGCAGTGCTAGTTTCACAGAAGCTCAGCCCCAGCATTTT. Amino acid sequence: CSASFTEAQPQHF.

The J gene is TRBJ2-1, the V gene TRBV20-1; TRBD2 agrees at 10 bases. CDR3 length: 16 amino acids. V lost 0 bases and J lost 4; bases outside the gene matches: 6. Germline V gene data show CDR1 as DFQATT and CDR2 as SNEGSKA (reference sequence). CDR3 nucleotides: TGCAGTGCTAGAGATTACCCTAGCGGGGGTTACAATGAGCAGTTCTTC. Amino acid sequence: CSARDYPSGGYNEQFF.

This clonotype was detected a few times. The rearrangement uses TRBV29-1 and TRBJ2-1, with 9 bases matching TRBD2. With 5 bases clipped from V and 7 bases from J, the junction kept 9 bases outside the gene matches. Germline CDR1 SQVTM, CDR2 ANQGSEA. This CDR3 comprises 14 residues. The CDR3 DNA reads TGCAGCGTTAATGGGCGGGAGGGCCGAAATGAGCAGTTCTTC. Translation: CSVNGREGRNEQFF.

There are many counts of this clonotype. V usage is TRBV10-3 and J usage is TRBJ1-1; D unclear. This CDR3 is built from 13 residues. The V and J ends lost 6 bases and 3 bases respectively, with 11 bases between them. Germline V lookup: CDR1 ENHRY, CDR2 SYGVKD. The CDR3 nucleotides are TGTGCCATCAGACGGACGGAGGACACTGAAGCTTTCTTT. It specifies CAIRRTEDTEAFF.

In the case of this clonotype: This may be a read error, as it is one base from a much larger clone. The chain carries TRBV20-1 and TRBJ2-7; no clear D gene. V lost 6 bases, J lost 2 bases, and 14 bases lay in between. This CDR3 is 13 amino acids long. Germline V lookup: CDR1 DFQATT, CDR2 SNEGSKA (reference sequence). The CDR3 here is CSADTEAAYEQYF. CDR3 in DNA: TGCAGTGCAGATACAGAGGCCGCCTACGAGCAGTACTTC.